These T cell receptor beta chains were read from a single sample in a study of PD-L1 blockade in urothelial cancer. The repertoire was sequenced with immunoSEQ multiplex PCR; TCRdb's copy has only in-frame clones and lacks some. The table includes around 40,000 clones, more than 85% detected once. This specimen consisted of PBMCs, obtained around atezolizumab (anti-PD-L1) treatment. The origin of the receptors is a woman aged 55-70 years with urothelial cancer. The CDR3 runs from the conserved cysteine through the conserved F or W. D genes are given only for firm matches. The size entry is marked missing in some rows and otherwise reads once, few, many or a size class.

CDR3,DNA,V,size,J,D
CASSEVAGASDYGYTF,TGTGCCAGCAGTGAAGTCGCAGGGGCCTCGGATTATGGCTACACCTTC,TRBV2,NA,TRBJ1-2,NA
CASSLVGTSGSADTQYF,TGTGCCAGCAGCTTAGTGGGGACTAGCGGGAGCGCAGATACGCAGTATTTT,TRBV7-2,NA,TRBJ2-3,TRBD2
CASSPWTGNGEQYF,TGCGCCAGCAGCCCGTGGACAGGAAACGGCGAGCAGTACTTC,TRBV4-1,NA,TRBJ2-7,TRBD1
CASSTGKATNEQFF,TGTGCCAGCTCGACAGGGAAAGCTACCAATGAGCAGTTCTTC,TRBV18,NA,TRBJ2-1,TRBD1
CASSLWGAGYEQYF,TGTGCCAGCAGCTTGTGGGGAGCAGGATACGAGCAGTACTTC,TRBV5-8,NA,TRBJ2-7,NA
CASSPRGLAAGYETQYF,TGCGCCAGCAGCCCTAGGGGACTAGCCGCTGGGTACGAGACCCAGTACTTC,TRBV4-1,NA,TRBJ2-5,TRBD2
CAWKGTRNTGELFF,TGTGCCTGGAAGGGGACAAGGAACACCGGGGAGCTGTTTTTT,TRBV30,NA,TRBJ2-2,NA
CASSRTSGDYNEQFF,TGTGCCAGCAGCCGGACTAGCGGAGACTACAATGAGCAGTTCTTC,TRBV6-4,few,TRBJ2-1,TRBD2
CASSLLGGRGPGGYTF,TGTGCCAGCAGTTTATTAGGCGGAAGGGGGCCGGGTGGCTACACCTTC,TRBV28,NA,TRBJ1-2,TRBD1
CASSFLAPRDEQFF,TGTGCCAGCAGCTTCCTAGCCCCCCGCGATGAGCAGTTCTTC,TRBV11-2,NA,TRBJ2-1,NA
CASSQDGGGTYEQYF,TGTGCCAGCAGCCAAGATGGAGGCGGAACCTACGAGCAGTACTTC,TRBV4-2,once,TRBJ2-7,NA
CASSLQGAGQPQHF,TGTGCCAGCAGTTTACAGGGGGCGGGTCAGCCCCAGCATTTT,TRBV27,NA,TRBJ1-5,TRBD1
CASSWDRLNYGYTF,TGTGCCAGCAGCTGGGACAGACTTAACTATGGCTACACCTTC,TRBV6-1,NA,TRBJ1-2,TRBD1
CASSLGPQSGNEQFF,TGTGCCAGCAGCTTGGGCCCCCAAAGCGGTAATGAGCAGTTCTTC,TRBV5-6,NA,TRBJ2-1,NA
CASRHTQGSYNEQFF,TGCGCCAGCAGACACACACAGGGCTCCTACAATGAGCAGTTCTTC,TRBV5-1,NA,TRBJ2-1,NA
CASSILQGQPQHF,TGTGCCAGTAGTATTTTACAGGGTCAGCCCCAGCATTTT,TRBV19,few,TRBJ1-5,NA
CASSYTDGGRAYEQYF,TGTGCCAGCAGTTACACCGATGGCGGGAGGGCCTACGAGCAGTACTTC,TRBV6-6,NA,TRBJ2-7,TRBD2
CASSLMEARGYTF,TGTGCCAGCAGCTTAATGGAGGCAAGAGGCTACACCTTC,TRBV7-2,once,TRBJ1-2,NA
CASSGTGLAFGTQYF,TGTGCCAGCAGTGGGACAGGTCTGGCTTTCGGGACCCAGTACTTC,TRBV6-6,NA,TRBJ2-5,TRBD1
CASSIWARGNNQPQHF,TGTGCCAGTAGTATCTGGGCAAGGGGTAACAATCAGCCCCAGCATTTT,TRBV19,NA,TRBJ1-5,NA
CASNIQGAPRETQYF,TGTGCCAGCAATATACAGGGGGCGCCCCGAGAGACCCAGTACTTC,TRBV2,NA,TRBJ2-5,TRBD1
CASSIPGTDTQYF,TGTGCCAGTAGTATCCCAGGCACAGATACGCAGTATTTT,TRBV19,NA,TRBJ2-3,NA
CASSQGSGRALNEQFF,TGCGCCAGCAGCCAGGGCAGCGGGAGGGCCCTCAATGAGCAGTTCTTC,TRBV4-1,NA,TRBJ2-1,TRBD2
CASSAAGGRYEQYF,TGTGCCAGCAGCGCCGCCGGGGGGCGCTACGAGCAGTACTTC,TRBV5-4,NA,TRBJ2-7,NA
CASSPSSGRTNEKLFF,TGTGCCAGCTCACCGTCTTCGGGAAGAACTAATGAAAAACTGTTTTTT,TRBV18,NA,TRBJ1-4,NA
CASSVAGQNSYNEQFF,TGTGCCAGCAGCGTAGCTGGACAGAACTCCTACAATGAGCAGTTCTTC,TRBV9,NA,TRBJ2-1,NA
CASSSGTVGETQYF,TGTGCCAGCAGTTCCGGGACAGTTGGCGAGACCCAGTACTTC,TRBV28,NA,TRBJ2-5,TRBD1
CASSFSGIHSYEQYF,TGTGCCAGCAGCTTTTCCGGGATCCACTCCTACGAGCAGTACTTC,TRBV7-2,NA,TRBJ2-7,NA
CASSELLAGGSYEQYF,TGCGCCAGCAGCGAACTACTAGCGGGTGGGTCCTACGAGCAGTACTTC,TRBV5-1,once,TRBJ2-7,TRBD2
CASSPQGQGPSTDTQYF,TGTGCCAGCAGCCCGCAGGGTCAGGGTCCCAGCACAGATACGCAGTATTTT,TRBV11-3,NA,TRBJ2-3,NA
CASSGTLDF,TGTGCCAGTAGTGGGACATTGGATTTT,TRBV19,few,TRBJ2-3,NA
CASSPSGSGSSYNEQFF,TGTGCCAGCAGCCCCAGCGGTAGCGGGAGTTCCTACAATGAGCAGTTCTTC,TRBV7-3,NA,TRBJ2-1,TRBD2
CASSITGTRGSAEQFF,TGTGCCAGTAGTATTACCGGGACTAGAGGGTCCGCTGAGCAGTTCTTC,TRBV19,NA,TRBJ2-1,TRBD2
CASSYSLRATEAFF,TGTGCCAGCAGTTACTCTCTCAGGGCCACTGAAGCTTTCTTT,TRBV6-5,NA,TRBJ1-1,NA
CASSSPGGTYEQYF,TGTGCCAGCAGTTCCCCCGGGGGAACCTACGAGCAGTACTTC,TRBV28,NA,TRBJ2-7,NA
CASSERTSGGNNEQFF,TGTGCCAGCAGCGAACGGACTAGCGGGGGAAACAATGAGCAGTTCTTC,TRBV11-3,NA,TRBJ2-1,TRBD2
CASSLSQRTGEGQPQHF,TGTGCCAGCAGCCTGAGTCAGAGGACAGGGGAGGGTCAGCCCCAGCATTTT,TRBV5-5,NA,TRBJ1-5,TRBD1
CASSPGQGNQPQHF,TGTGCCAGCTCACCGGGACAGGGGAATCAGCCCCAGCATTTT,TRBV18,NA,TRBJ1-5,TRBD1
CASSLVGGVSNEKLFF,TGTGCCAGCAGCTTAGTAGGGGGCGTATCTAATGAAAAACTGTTTTTT,TRBV11-2,NA,TRBJ1-4,TRBD1
CASSQEGTANEKLFF,TGCGCCAGCAGCCAAGAAGGGACAGCCAACGAAAAACTGTTTTTT,TRBV4-1,NA,TRBJ1-4,TRBD1
CATRGPQRLVDDTQYF,TGTGCCACTCGGGGCCCGCAAAGACTAGTAGACGATACGCAGTATTTT,TRBV10-3,NA,TRBJ2-3,NA
CASSIGSGSSYEQYF,TGTGCCAGTAGTATTGGTAGCGGAAGCTCCTACGAGCAGTACTTC,TRBV19,few,TRBJ2-7,NA
CASQTTGGIYEQYF,TGTGCCAGTCAGACGACAGGGGGCATCTACGAGCAGTACTTC,TRBV19,NA,TRBJ2-7,TRBD1
CASSLEAGNYGYTF,TGTGCCAGCAGCTTAGAGGCAGGGAACTATGGCTACACCTTC,TRBV7-2,NA,TRBJ1-2,NA
CASSLSTNSNTEAFF,TGCGCCAGCAGCCTGAGTACTAACTCGAACACTGAAGCTTTCTTT,TRBV5-1,NA,TRBJ1-1,NA
CASSYETSGHTDTQYF,TGTGCCAGCAGTTACGAAACTAGCGGACACACAGATACGCAGTATTTT,TRBV6-5,NA,TRBJ2-3,TRBD2
CASSSLLLYSNQPQHF,TGTGCCAGCAGTTCACTCCTACTTTATAGCAATCAGCCCCAGCATTTT,TRBV2,NA,TRBJ1-5,NA
CASSPVQGRGYEQYF,TGTGCCAGCAGCCCTGTACAGGGAAGGGGCTACGAGCAGTACTTC,TRBV7-6,NA,TRBJ2-7,NA
CASSEFGGSPNYGYTF,TGTGCCAGCAGTGAATTTGGGGGGTCCCCGAACTATGGCTACACCTTC,TRBV6-1,NA,TRBJ1-2,NA
CASSLSGLSHTQYF,TGTGCCAGCAGCTTAAGTGGACTCTCCCATACGCAGTATTTT,TRBV27,few,TRBJ2-3,NA
CASSEGWQGASYEQYF,TGTGCCAGCAGCGAGGGGTGGCAGGGGGCTTCCTACGAGCAGTACTTC,TRBV2,NA,TRBJ2-7,TRBD1
CASSKTRTVFGEQYF,TGTGCCAGCAGCAAAACCAGGACAGTCTTCGGCGAGCAGTACTTC,TRBV28,NA,TRBJ2-7,NA
CASSLGLAGESSYEQYF,TGTGCCAGCAGCTTGGGTTTAGCGGGAGAGAGCTCCTACGAGCAGTACTTC,TRBV7-6,NA,TRBJ2-7,TRBD2
CASSLEAGSWETQYF,TGCGCCAGCAGCTTGGAGGCAGGGTCTTGGGAGACCCAGTACTTC,TRBV5-1,NA,TRBJ2-5,NA